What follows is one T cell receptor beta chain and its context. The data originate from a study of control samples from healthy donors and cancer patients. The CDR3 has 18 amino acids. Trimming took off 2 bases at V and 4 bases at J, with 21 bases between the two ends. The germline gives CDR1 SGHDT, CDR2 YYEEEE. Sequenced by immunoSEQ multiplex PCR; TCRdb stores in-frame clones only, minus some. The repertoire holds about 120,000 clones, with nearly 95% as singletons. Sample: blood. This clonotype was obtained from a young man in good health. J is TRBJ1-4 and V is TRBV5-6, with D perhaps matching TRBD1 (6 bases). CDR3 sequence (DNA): TGTGCCAGCAGCTTATCAAACACCATGGACAGATTTAATGAAAAACTGTTTTTT. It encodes CASSLSNTMDRFNEKLFF.